Following are 18 T cell receptor beta chains from one sample sequenced in a study of blood T cells in healthy people across ages. Sample-barcoded 5' priming and a J-beta primer mix drove a second PCR of about 7 to 12 cycles. TCRdb reanalysed the 5' RACE reads using MiXCR and keeps one entry per CDR3 protein. This table has 850,000 to 1,100,000 distinct CDR3 sequences, 35% to 40% appearing once. Sequenced sample: blood. These receptors all come from a man aged 18 to 30 in good health.

This chain links TRBV4-1 with TRBJ1-4; a weak D match, TRBD1 (5 bases). The V gene lost 2 bases and the J gene lost 7 bases, with 14 bases spanning the gap. CDR1 is MGHRA and CDR2 is YSYEKL in the germline V gene. The CDR3 totals 15 residues. The CDR3 coding sequence is TGCGCCAGCAGCCAAAGCGAGGGGACGAGTGAAAAACTGTTTTTT. It encodes CASSQSEGTSEKLFF.

This chain's CDR3 is CASSPRGAAYNEQFF. The CDR3 nucleotides are TGCGCCAGCAGCCCAAGGGGGGCCGCCTACAATGAGCAGTTCTTC. The gene calls are TRBV4-1 and TRBJ2-1, with D tentatively TRBD1 or TRBD2 (6 bases each). V was cut by 4 bases and J by 2 bases, with 12 bases left in between. CDR1 and CDR2 (germline): MGHRA, YSYEKL. This CDR3 comprises 15 residues.

This chain uses TRBV20-1 with TRBJ1-1; weak D call: TRBD1 (5 bases). This CDR3 is built from 15 residues. Germline assignment: CDR1 DFQATT and CDR2 SNEGSKA (reference sequence). Trimming cost V 0 bases and J 3 bases, with 14 bases left between them. The CDR3: CSARDQGRPYTEAFF. CDR3 DNA: TGCAGTGCTAGAGATCAGGGCAGACCATACACTGAAGCTTTCTTT.

This clonotype was observed a single time. The chain recombines TRBV6-2 or TRBV6-3 with TRBJ1-2; unclear D gene. Trimming took 2 bases from V and 1 from J, leaving 8 bases between them. CDR3 length: 14 amino acids. Per germline, CDR1 MNHEY and CDR2 SVGEGT. CDR3 residues: CASSYRLLNYGYTF. CDR3 bases: TGTGCCAGCAGTTACAGACTGCTTAACTATGGCTACACCTTC.

The chain links TRBV20-1 to TRBJ2-1; 8 nucleotides agree with TRBD2. Germline V gene data show CDR1 as DFQATT and CDR2 as SNEGSKA (reference sequence). There are 17 residues in the CDR3. The ends lost 0 bases at V and 7 bases at J; junction bases unmatched: 14. CDR3 sequence: CSARDRLAGPKRNEQFF. CDR3 bases: TGCAGTGCTAGAGATCGGCTAGCGGGCCCCAAGCGAAATGAGCAGTTCTTC.

The chain has TRBV12-3 or TRBV12-4 and TRBJ2-7, with 9 bases that match TRBD1. The CDR3 is made up of 15 amino acids. V shed 5 bases, J shed 5 bases, and the junction held 10 bases outside the gene matches. CDR3 sequence (DNA): TGTGCCAGCAGTCAACCGGGACAGGGTATCGACGAGCAGTACTTC. Translating gives CASSQPGQGIDEQYF.

The J gene is TRBJ2-3, the V gene TRBV7-2; perhaps TRBD2 as D (6 bases). This CDR3 is 18 amino acids long. Germline V gene lookup returns CDR1 SGHTA and CDR2 FQGNSA. The germline V and J ends were trimmed by 1 base and 0 bases, with 17 bases remaining between them. The CDR3 bases are TGTGCCAGCAGCTTAGGGTTCTTGGCGGGGACTAGCACAGATACGCAGTATTTT. It translates to CASSLGFLAGTSTDTQYF.

The CDR3, as DNA: TGTGCCAGCAGCTTAGCGGGTCATCAGCCCCAGCATTTT. Amino acids: CASSLAGHQPQHF. The genes are TRBV7-8 and TRBJ1-5, with D hard to call. This CDR3 has 13 amino acids. The germline V gene encodes CDR1 SGHVS and CDR2 FQNEAQ. Trimming left V 0 bases short and J 5 bases short, with 5 bases between.

This clonotype was seen a few times. The chain couples TRBV12-3 or TRBV12-4 to TRBJ2-1; 10 bases match TRBD1. The V segment lost 8 bases and the J segment 7 bases; nucleotides outside the gene matches: 2. There are 12 residues in the CDR3. CDR3 sequence: CASRDRGNEQFF. The CDR3 DNA is TGTGCCAGCCGGGACAGGGGTAATGAGCAGTTCTTC.

The chain couples TRBV3-1 to TRBJ1-6, with D uncertain. The V gene's germline CDR1 is LGHDT and CDR2 YNNKEL (reference sequence). Trimming shortened V by 0 bases and J by 7 bases, and 7 bases separated the two germline ends. This CDR3 has 14 residues. Written as DNA, the CDR3 is TGTGCCAGCAGCCAAGAGATGGCAAATTCACCCCTCCACTTT. It encodes CASSQEMANSPLHF.

This clonotype has a handful of counts. The rearrangement joins TRBV2 to TRBJ2-5; 7 bases are a match to TRBD2. The CDR3 is 12 residues long. V trimming: 3 bases; J trimming: 5 bases; junction bases outside the gene matches: 0. Germline V CDR1 and CDR2: SNHLY, FYNNEI. DNA of the CDR3: TGTGCCAGCAGTGAGGGGGGGGAGACCCAGTACTTC. Residues: CASSEGGETQYF.

This clonotype was picked up a small number of times. The V call is TRBV6-5, the J call TRBJ1-4; TRBD1 agrees at 8 bases. V shed 8 bases, J shed 8 bases, and the junction held 7 bases outside the gene matches. The CDR3 contains 13 residues. Germline assignment: CDR1 MNHEY and CDR2 SVGAGI. CDR3 sequence: CASRQGRGEKLFF. CDR3 in DNA: TGTGCCAGCCGACAGGGGAGAGGGGAAAAACTGTTTTTT.

The chain is built from TRBV6-5 and TRBJ2-4, with D maybe TRBD1 (6 bases). V lost 8 bases and J lost 8, with 10 bases in between. The CDR3 is 11 residues long. CDR1 is MNHEY and CDR2 is SVGAGI in the germline V gene. The CDR3 here is CASQKGDIQYF. CDR3 DNA: TGTGCCAGCCAAAAGGGGGACATTCAGTACTTC.

This clonotype was detected ten times or more. CDR3 sequence reads: CASSLKYGYTF. CDR3 nucleotides: TGTGCCAGCAGTTTAAAGTATGGCTACACCTTC. The chain has TRBV12-3 or TRBV12-4 and TRBJ1-2, with D unclear. V was shortened by 2 bases and J by 5 bases, with 3 bases between the two germline ends. The CDR3 runs to 11 residues.

There are a few counts of this clonotype. The V gene is TRBV6-2 or TRBV6-3, the J gene TRBJ2-5; TRBD2 aligns across 13 bases. Unmatched junction bases numbered 6, after V lost 5 bases and J lost 0 bases. The CDR3 consists of 17 residues. Per germline, CDR1 MNHEY and CDR2 SVGEGT. The CDR3 here is CASSTQGLAGHQETQYF. DNA for the CDR3: TGTGCCAGCAGTACTCAGGGACTAGCGGGGCACCAAGAGACCCAGTACTTC.

This clonotype was found a few times. This chain connects TRBV12-3 or TRBV12-4 to TRBJ2-1; 7 nucleotides agree with TRBD2. Unmatched junction bases numbered 14, after V lost 6 bases and J lost 6 bases. The CDR3 totals 16 residues. The CDR3 region is CASRAGRLANTNEQFF. The CDR3 nucleotides read TGTGCCAGCAGAGCCGGCCGACTAGCTAATACCAATGAGCAGTTCTTC.

The chain employs TRBV7-2 and TRBJ1-4, with D maybe TRBD1 (6 bases). CDR1 is SGHTA, CDR2 FQGNSA, per germline. V was pared by 5 bases and J by 7 bases, with 17 bases between. The CDR3 extends over 15 amino acids. Written as DNA, the CDR3 is TGTGCCAGCAGCCCCTACAACCAAGGGGGTGAAAAACTGTTTTTT. Translation gives CASSPYNQGGEKLFF.

This clonotype was seen more than once but under ten times. The CDR3: CASSQGVPTDTQYF. The DNA of the CDR3 is TGTGCCAGCAGCCAAGGCGTGCCCACAGATACGCAGTATTTT. The V gene is TRBV4-2, the J gene TRBJ2-3; no reliable D call. V lost 1 base to trimming and J lost 2 bases, with 7 bases between them. The germline V gene encodes CDR1 LGHNA and CDR2 YNFKEQ. The CDR3 extends over 14 amino acids.